Reported below is one T cell receptor (beta chain). Here immunoSEQ multiplex PCR was the method, and the copy in TCRdb shows in-frame clones only, minus some. The sample records fewer than 200,000 clones, about 85% being singletons. V was trimmed by 3 bases and J by 7 bases, leaving 11 bases between them. The CDR3 consists of 14 residues. The germline V gene encodes CDR1 KGHDR and CDR2 SFDVKD. These data are taken from a study of blood T cell repertoires in COVID-19. Across the study: Spain, Italy and the United States supplied samples that represented acute and convalescent COVID-19.

The sequence came from a woman in her forties or fifties with COVID-19, enrolled during active disease. The chain has TRBV24-1 and TRBJ2-2, with D possibly matching TRBD1 (5 bases). What was sequenced was peripheral blood. This chain's CDR3 is CATSDGARGGELFF. The CDR3 bases are TGTGCCACCAGTGATGGAGCTAGGGGCGGGGAGCTGTTTTTT.